Below, 20 T cell receptor beta chains from the same sample are listed, as sequenced in a study of T cell repertoires in cytomegalovirus infection (dated by TCRdb to the late 2010s). Reading the label with the study, this specimen's treatment or condition is: in vitro stimulation with specific CMV peptide epitopes to enrich CMV-specific T cells. Instrument used: Illumina HiSeq 1500. The public reads were reprocessed in TCRdb via fastp at Q25 and MiXCR, keeping in-frame beta chains. Entries are consolidated by CDR3 protein sequence, retaining the most common genes and DNA. In this sample the table shows roughly 800,000 distinct CDR3 sequences, around 29% of which occur a single time. The ten largest clones capture around 13% of the sample. The antigens of these receptors remain unknown. Sequenced material: cultured CD8+ T cells from PBMCs, taken from culture after CMV antigen stimulation. These receptors were obtained from a human donor in good health (CMV status not recorded). Some clones in this sample may be carry-over from other donors' samples.

This clonotype was found a few times. The chain joins TRBV12-5 to TRBJ2-7; D call uncertain. This CDR3 contains 11 residues. Deletions cut 2 bases from V and 3 bases from J, with 2 bases between. Germline V gives CDR1 LGHNT, CDR2 FRNRAP. CDR3: CASGLIYEQYF. In DNA form, the CDR3 reads TGTGCTAGTGGTTTGATCTACGAGCAGTACTTC.

V and J are TRBV9 and TRBJ1-3; no reliable D call. V was clipped by 0 bases and J by 2 bases, with 9 bases between them. Germline V gene data show CDR1 as SGDLS and CDR2 as YYNGEE. This CDR3 is 15 amino acids long. CDR3 nucleotides: TGTGCCAGCAGCGTAGACGCGGATCCTGGAAACACCATATATTTT. Protein sequence: CASSVDADPGNTIYF. The complete variable domain, with remaining parts taken from reference TRBV9 and TRBJ1-3, reads DSGVTQTPKHLITATGQRVTLRCSPRSGDLSVYWYQQSLDQGLQFLIQYYNGEERAKGNILERFSAQQFPDLHSELNLSSLELGDSALYFCASSVDADPGNTIYFGEGSWLTVV.

V usage is TRBV6-1 and J usage is TRBJ2-7, with D perhaps TRBD1 (6 bases). V gave up 3 bases and J gave up 4 bases, with 10 bases separating them. The CDR3 is made up of 13 amino acids. Germline CDR1 MNHNS, CDR2 SASEGT. For the CDR3, the DNA is TGTGCCAGCAGTGATGGCAGGGGATACGAGCAGTACGTC. Amino acid sequence: CASSDGRGYEQYV.

This clonotype was counted a single time. The chain recombines TRBV4-1 with TRBJ1-1; D is unclear. The germline V and J ends were trimmed by 1 base and 11 bases, with 11 bases remaining between them. Germline loops: CDR1 MGHRA, CDR2 YSYEKL. The CDR3 spans 12 residues. CDR3 in amino acids: CASSQANLKAFF. The CDR3 nucleotides are TGCGCCAGCAGCCAAGCAAATCTGAAGGCTTTCTTT.

Only one count was recorded for this clonotype. This chain connects TRBV12-3 or TRBV12-4 to TRBJ1-6, with TRBD1 as a possible D gene (5 bases). V was clipped by 6 bases and J by 10 bases, with 13 bases between them. The length of the CDR3 is 13 residues. The CDR3 DNA sequence: TGTGCCAGCAGGGGGGGGGGTAAGTCACCCCTCCACTTT. Residues: CASRGGGKSPLHF.

This clonotype occurred once. At one boundary the junction diverges from the germline segment, which might be a read error. The rearrangement links TRBV6-1 to TRBJ1-6; D is unclear. The CDR3 has 13 residues. Germline loops: CDR1 MNHNS, CDR2 SASEGT. In nucleotides, the CDR3 is TGTGTCAGCAGTGTACAGAGATTTTCACCCCTCCACTTT. Protein: CVSSVQRFSPLHF.

The V call is TRBV15, the J call TRBJ2-3, with D possibly being TRBD1 or TRBD2 (6 bases each). The CDR3 consists of 14 residues. V was clipped by 1 base and J by 6 bases, with 11 bases between them. CDR1 is LNHNV and CDR2 is YYDKDF in the germline V gene (reference sequence). CDR3 amino acids: CATSRVGGRDTQYF. In DNA, the CDR3 is TGTGCCACCAGCAGAGTGGGGGGCCGGGATACGCAGTATTTT. The full variable domain, rest sourced from reference TRBV15 and TRBJ2-3, is DAMVIQNPRYQVTQFGKPVTLSCSQTLNHNVMYWYQQKSSQAPKLLFHYYDKDFNNEADTPDNFQSRRPNTSFCFLDIRSPGLGDTAMYLCATSRVGGRDTQYFGPGTRLTVL.

The sample holds many counts of this clonotype. CDR3 in amino acids: CASSEYPRENRGTEAFF. The CDR3, as DNA: TGTGCCAGCAGTGAATATCCTCGGGAGAACCGAGGCACTGAAGCTTTCTTT. V usage is TRBV6-1 and J usage is TRBJ1-1, with D hard to call. CDR1 is MNHNS, CDR2 SASEGT, per germline. V lost 2 bases and J lost 4, with 20 bases in between. This CDR3 has 17 amino acids.

The chain is built from TRBV4-2 and TRBJ2-3; TRBD2 agrees at 14 bases. This CDR3 comprises 19 residues. The V gene end was trimmed by 3 bases and the J gene end by 0 bases; junction bases not matched to a gene: 8. In germline, CDR1 is LGHNA, CDR2 YNFKEQ. This CDR3 is CASSQGLAGVRRSTDTQYF. DNA of the CDR3: TGTGCCAGCAGCCAGGGACTAGCGGGGGTTCGTCGTAGCACAGATACGCAGTATTTT.

This sequence joins TRBV7-9 and TRBJ2-7; D call uncertain. Trimming stripped 4 bases from V and 7 bases from J, with 5 bases between. Germline CDR1 reads SEHNR; CDR2 reads FQNEAQ (reference sequence). The length of the CDR3 is 10 residues. The CDR3 sequence: CASSSREQYF. CDR3 in DNA: TGTGCCAGCAGCTCCCGTGAGCAGTACTTC.

A few counts support this clonotype. The chain uses TRBV7-6 and TRBJ1-1; perhaps TRBD1 as D (5 bases). Trimming stripped 5 bases from V and 7 bases from J, with 20 bases between. The CDR3 length is 15 residues. CDR1 SGHVS and CDR2 FNYEAQ come from the germline V gene. The CDR3 sequence is CASSAKGLSLGEAFF. The CDR3 nucleotides read TGTGCCAGCAGCGCTAAGGGGTTATCTTTGGGTGAAGCTTTCTTT.

The V and J genes are TRBV28 and TRBJ2-5; D could derive from TRBD1 or TRBD2 (5 bases each). The CDR3 contains 17 residues. Germline V CDR1 and CDR2: MDHEN, SYDVKM. V was clipped by 2 bases and J by 5 bases, with 21 bases between them. CDR3 in amino acids: CASSLRGFWERDETQYF. CDR3 coding DNA: TGTGCCAGCAGTTTAAGGGGCTTCTGGGAAAGGGACGAGACCCAGTACTTC.

The chain links TRBV7-2 to TRBJ1-1, with 7 bases lining up with TRBD1. With 1 base clipped from V and 6 bases from J, the junction kept 5 bases outside the gene matches. The V gene's germline CDR1 is SGHTA and CDR2 FQGNSA. The CDR3 extends over 14 amino acids. CDR3 loop: CASSLVFTGAEAFF. Here the CDR3 DNA reads TGTGCCAGCAGCTTAGTATTCACAGGGGCTGAAGCTTTCTTT.

The sample holds a few counts of this clonotype. This chain links TRBV6-1 with TRBJ2-4; D may match TRBD1 or TRBD2 (6 bases each). The V gene lost 3 bases and the J gene lost 7 bases, with 13 bases spanning the gap. The germline CDR1 and CDR2 sequences are MNHNS and SASEGT. The CDR3 contains 14 residues. CDR3 DNA sequence: TGTGCCAGCAGTGAGGAGGGGGGTTGGAACATTCAGTACTTC. It is translated as CASSEEGGWNIQYF.

This clonotype turned up a few times. The gene calls are TRBV19 and TRBJ2-1, with D perhaps given as TRBD1 or TRBD2 (7 bases each). The germline V gene has CDR1 LNHDA and CDR2 SQIVND (reference sequence). The CDR3 runs to 14 residues. Deletions cut 9 bases from V and 7 bases from J, with 19 bases between. The CDR3 spells CASDWGGQTNEQFF. For the CDR3, the DNA is TGTGCCAGCGATTGGGGGGGACAGACTAATGAGCAGTTCTTC.

This clonotype was seen once. The CDR3 ends on some other residue instead of the conserved phenylalanine or tryptophan, so this is likely a read error. The chain carries TRBV12-3 or TRBV12-4 and TRBJ2-6; unclear D gene. CDR3 size: 14 residues. Trimming removed 6 bases from V and 4 bases from J, with 10 bases in between. The CDR3 region has the DNA TGTGCCAGCAGAAAGGAAGTAGGGGCCAACGTCCTGACTTCC. As protein: CASRKEVGANVLTS.

A remark on this clonotype: This may be a read error: a much more frequent sequence differs by one nucleotide. The V and J genes are TRBV9 and TRBJ2-3; possibly TRBD2 for D (6 bases). CDR1 and CDR2 (germline): SGDLS, YYNGEE. The CDR3 is 14 amino acids. Trimming left V 0 bases short and J 2 bases short, with 7 bases between. CDR3 sequence (DNA): TGTGCCAGCAGCGTAGGGGGGGACACAGATACGCAGTATTTT. Translated, it gives CASSVGGDTDTQYF. The variable domain in full, with the rest retrieved from reference TRBV9 and TRBJ2-3, is DSGVTQTPKHLITATGQRVTLRCSPRSGDLSVYWYQQSLDQGLQFLIQYYNGEERAKGNILERFSAQQFPDLHSELNLSSLELGDSALYFCASSVGGDTDTQYFGPGTRLTVL.

This rearrangement joins TRBV7-8 to TRBJ2-5; 12 bases map to TRBD2. This CDR3 is 16 amino acids long. The germline gives CDR1 SGHVS, CDR2 FQNEAQ. The ends lost 1 base at V and 5 bases at J; junction bases unmatched: 5. The CDR3 here is CASSLVTSGGKETQYF. CDR3 DNA: TGTGCCAGCAGCTTAGTAACTAGCGGGGGGAAGGAGACCCAGTACTTC.

The CDR3 is CASRGTSAAYNEQFF. Here the CDR3 DNA reads TGTGCCAGCAGGGGGACTAGCGCTGCCTACAATGAGCAGTTCTTC. The chain couples TRBV2 to TRBJ2-1, with TRBD2 matching over 10 bases. Germline CDR1 and CDR2: SNHLY and FYNNEI. This CDR3 region has 15 residues. V dropped 6 bases and J dropped 2; count of bases not matched to a gene: 4.

V usage is TRBV20-1 and J usage is TRBJ2-7; TRBD2 matches 10 bases. From germline, CDR1 is DFQATT and CDR2 SNEGSKA (reference sequence). CDR3 length equals 15 residues. With V trimmed by 5 bases and J by 4 bases, 11 bases remained unmatched. The DNA of the CDR3 is TGCAGTGCTTTCGGGGGGCTAGCGGGGGTATACGAGCAGTACGTC. It codes for CSAFGGLAGVYEQYV.